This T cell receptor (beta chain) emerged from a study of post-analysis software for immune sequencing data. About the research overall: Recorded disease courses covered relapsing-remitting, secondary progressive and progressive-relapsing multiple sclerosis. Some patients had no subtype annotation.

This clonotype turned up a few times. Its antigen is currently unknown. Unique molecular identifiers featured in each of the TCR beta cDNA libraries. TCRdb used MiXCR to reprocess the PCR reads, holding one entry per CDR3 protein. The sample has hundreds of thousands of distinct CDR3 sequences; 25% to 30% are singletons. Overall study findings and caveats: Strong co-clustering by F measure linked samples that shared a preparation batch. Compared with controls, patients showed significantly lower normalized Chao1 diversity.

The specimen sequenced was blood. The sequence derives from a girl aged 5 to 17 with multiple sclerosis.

CDR3 coding DNA: TGTGCCAGCGGGCCGGACAGCGGGGCCTACGAGCAGTACTTC. Its translation: CASGPDSGAYEQYF. V is TRBV5-5 and J is TRBJ2-7, with a possible D match to TRBD2 (7 bases). This CDR3 region has 14 residues. V dropped 7 bases and J dropped 2 bases, with 16 bases sitting between them. CDR1 is SGHKS and CDR2 is YYEKEE in the germline V gene (reference sequence).